A selection of T cell receptor beta chains follows, all from one sample in a study of blood T cell repertoires in COVID-19. Assay: immunoSEQ multiplex PCR; the TCRdb copy retains only in-frame clones and omits some. This table holds fewer than 200,000 clones, 65% to 85% found once. What was sequenced was peripheral blood. These receptors came from a woman older than 75 with active or convalescent COVID-19. CDR3s include the opening cysteine and the closing phenylalanine or tryptophan. Fields, in order: D gene, V gene, clone size, J gene, CDR3 DNA, CDR3 protein. D genes are given only for firm matches. Not every row has a clone size; where given, it reads once, few, many or a size class.

>TRBD1|TRBV5-1|NA|TRBJ2-7
TGCGCCAGCAGCCTGGGGACAGGGGAAACCTACGAGCAGTACTTC
CASSLGTGETYEQYF
>NA|TRBV18|NA|TRBJ1-2
TGTGCCAGCTCACCACCGGCTCCCCAGTACGGCTACACCTTC
CASSPPAPQYGYTF
>TRBD2|TRBV5-6|NA|TRBJ2-1
TGTGCCAGCAGCTTGTTCGGGAGGGACAATGAGCAGTTCTTC
CASSLFGRDNEQFF
>NA|TRBV9|NA|TRBJ1-2
TGTGCCAGGTACAGGGCGAACTATGGCTACACCTTC
CARYRANYGYTF
>NA|TRBV27|NA|TRBJ2-7
TGTGCCAGCAGGCAGATTAAGTCGGGGGGCCACGGCGAGCAGTACTTC
CASRQIKSGGHGEQYF
>TRBD2|TRBV5-1|NA|TRBJ2-5
TGCGCCAGCAGCGCCCTCGGGACTAGCCGACAAGAGACCCAGTACTTC
CASSALGTSRQETQYF
>NA|TRBV29-1|NA|TRBJ1-5
TGCAGCGCGTCAGGGGCTAATCAGCCCCAGCATTTT
CSASGANQPQHF
>TRBD1|TRBV6-2/TRBV6-3|NA|TRBJ1-4
TGTGCCAGCAGCTCGACAGGGACAACTAATGAAAAACTGTTTTTT
CASSSTGTTNEKLFF
>TRBD1|TRBV15|NA|TRBJ2-7
TGTGCCACCAGCAGAGAACAGGGGGCCTACGAGCAGTACTTC
CATSREQGAYEQYF
>TRBD1|TRBV9|once|TRBJ1-2
TGTGCCAGCAGCGTAGCCGGACAGGCTGCCGGCTACACCTTC
CASSVAGQAAGYTF
>TRBD1|TRBV10-3|NA|TRBJ1-2
TGTGCCATCAGTGAGGCGAGGACAGGGAACGGCTACACCTTC
CAISEARTGNGYTF
>TRBD2|TRBV30|NA|TRBJ2-2
TGTGCCTGGAGGCCTAGAGGACCCCAGGAGCGGGATAACACCGGGGAGCTGTTTTTT
CAWRPRGPQERDNTGELFF
>TRBD2|TRBV7-2|NA|TRBJ2-7
TGTGCCAGCAGCTTAGGCAGCGGGGCCTCCTACGAGCAGTACTTC
CASSLGSGASYEQYF
>NA|TRBV11-2|NA|TRBJ2-3
TGTGCCAGCAGCGCACTCGAAACAGATACGCAGTATTTT
CASSALETDTQYF
>NA|TRBV6-5|NA|TRBJ1-5
TGTGCCAGCAGTTACAGGGAGAGTCAGCCCCAGCATTTT
CASSYRESQPQHF
>TRBD2|TRBV6-2/TRBV6-3|NA|TRBJ2-7
TGTGCCAGCAGTTACTCGAAAGGGACTAGCCTACTCAAGTACGAGCAGTACTTC
CASSYSKGTSLLKYEQYF
>TRBD1|TRBV7-9|once|TRBJ2-1
TGTGCCAGCAGCCCAACGACAGGGCGGAATGAGCAGTTCTTC
CASSPTTGRNEQFF
>NA|TRBV7-3|NA|TRBJ2-6
TGTGCCAGCAGTTCCCCCGCTGGGGCCAACGTCCTGACTTTC
CASSSPAGANVLTF
>NA|TRBV5-1|NA|TRBJ1-1
TGCGCCAGCAGCTTGCGGCAGGACACTGAAGCTTTCTTT
CASSLRQDTEAFF
>NA|TRBV6-1|NA|TRBJ1-5
TGTGCCAGCAGTGAGTCAAGCGTTCAGCCCCAGCATTTT
CASSESSVQPQHF
>TRBD1|TRBV5-1|NA|TRBJ1-1
TGCGCCAGCAGCAAGGGACAGGGTAACACTGAAGCTTTCTTT
CASSKGQGNTEAFF
>TRBD1|TRBV5-1|NA|TRBJ1-3
TGCGCCAGCAGCTTGGACAGGGGGCGAGGAAACACCATATATTTT
CASSLDRGRGNTIYF
>TRBD1|TRBV6-2/TRBV6-3|NA|TRBJ2-1
TGTGCCAGCAGTCAAGGCGGGACAGGGCAGTTCTTC
CASSQGGTGQFF
>NA|TRBV7-2|NA|TRBJ2-2
TGTGCCAGCAGCCTACGACAGACGAACACCGGGGAGCTGTTTTTT
CASSLRQTNTGELFF
>NA|TRBV27|NA|TRBJ1-5
TGTGCCAGTTCCAGGGGCGATCAGCCCCAGCATTTT
CASSRGDQPQHF
>NA|TRBV12-3/TRBV12-4|NA|TRBJ2-1
TGTGCCAGCAGTCCAATTGGCCATGAGCAGTTCTTC
CASSPIGHEQFF
>TRBD2|TRBV2|many|TRBJ2-2
TGTGCCAGCAGTGCGCAAGCGGGGGGGCCGACCGGGGAGCTGTTTTTT
CASSAQAGGPTGELFF